This T cell receptor (beta chain) comes out of a study of monozygotic twins with inflammatory bowel disease (dated by TCRdb to 2018 to 2020). For the wider study: In total, about 28 monozygotic twin pairs made up the full study: 19 Danish pairs, all IBD-discordant, plus nine German pairs, of which four were IBD-concordant and five were IBD-discordant. Disease-associated traits were sought mainly through comparisons between IBD patients and their genetically identical healthy co-twins within discordant pairs. Each individual had, on average, about 151 000 unique TCRalpha sequences and 181 000 unique TCRbeta sequences available for analysis. Broad study findings and their caveats: No single strong signal or clonotype linked to IBD turned up in the results, so the idea that one exists was not supported. No difference in repertoire similarity was observed between concordant and discordant twins, possibly owing to limited statistical power. IBD patients shared fewer clonotypes with other individuals than healthy twins did, most markedly in patients showing signs of disease activity. A decrease in TCRbeta repertoire diversity, as measured by inverse Simpson index, was observed in IBD patients compared with their healthy co-twins. Different T cell subtypes could not be distinguished in the analysis. Because patients were on differing immunosuppressive treatments, the repertoires may have picked up extra background noise and inter-individual variability.

The germline V gene supplies CDR1 SGHVS and CDR2 FNYEAQ. The CDR3 spans 17 residues, from the cysteine through the phenylalanine. Only the protein sequence is given. Preparation of the library involved 5' RACE. Each TCR library was prepared from around 3,400 ng of total RNA. For each sample, cDNA synthesis with SMARTScribe reverse transcriptase was split into eight separate reactions. During cDNA synthesis, template switching was used to introduce unique molecular identifiers that contained a 6-nucleotide sample barcode. Amplification of TCRalpha and TCRbeta cDNA involved two nested PCRs of about 15 and 9 cycles, and each PCR was followed by bead purification. Before amplification, the cDNA was treated with uracil DNA-glycosylase and purified using the QIAquick PCR purification kit. The second PCR added Illumina TruSeq-compatible adapters along with sample-specific barcodes. TapeStation and Qubit were used to check library quality and concentration, and 5 ng of each library went into the pool. Sequencing of the pooled libraries was done on an Illumina HiSeq2500 single-index Rapid Run using custom sequencing primers and 2 x 100 bp reads. In the source study's methods: UMI-based consensus assembly with MiGEC version 1.2.6 was used to correct PCR and sequencing errors. MiXCR version 2.1.1 was used for V(D)J alignment, clonotype assembly and CDR3 extraction. Gene usage, clonotype sharing and MAIT/NKT TCR abundance were normalised by analysing the top 1000, 10 000 and 20 000 clonotypes per sample. After downsampling to 27 000 UMIs, diversity was calculated as the inverse Simpson index using the vegan R package. Statistical testing used paired Mann-Whitney U tests on the discordant twin pairs and applied Benjamini-Hochberg correction for multiple testing. After TCRdb reprocessed the reads, each CDR3 protein sequence was kept as one row, without DNA. In this record, the V and J calls reflect TCRdb's handling and not the investigators' own analysis. The table for this sample shows some 330,000 distinct CDR3 sequences. The top ten constitute 5.6% of the sample.

From each donor, an approximately 2.7 ml peripheral blood sample was collected into PAXgene tubes and kept at -80 degrees C. Without any T cell sorting, total RNA was extracted from whole blood using the PAXgene blood miRNA kit on an automated QIAcube. Peripheral blood from monozygotic twin pairs, either concordant or discordant for inflammatory bowel disease, underwent deep TCRalpha and TCRbeta repertoire profiling that used unique molecular barcoding. For every twin pair, smoking habits were documented, and each individual was categorised as a current, former or never smoker. With respect to this clonotype: Its antigen is not yet known.

This sequence uses TRBV7-6 and TRBJ1-5; TCRdb selects TRBD1, and the lack of DNA leaves this call unchecked. Sequencing input: blood. The clonotype was recovered from a human donor with ulcerative colitis or Crohn's disease, or a healthy co-twin of an affected twin (not recorded which). The encoded CDR3 is CASSQELTVNSNQPQHF.